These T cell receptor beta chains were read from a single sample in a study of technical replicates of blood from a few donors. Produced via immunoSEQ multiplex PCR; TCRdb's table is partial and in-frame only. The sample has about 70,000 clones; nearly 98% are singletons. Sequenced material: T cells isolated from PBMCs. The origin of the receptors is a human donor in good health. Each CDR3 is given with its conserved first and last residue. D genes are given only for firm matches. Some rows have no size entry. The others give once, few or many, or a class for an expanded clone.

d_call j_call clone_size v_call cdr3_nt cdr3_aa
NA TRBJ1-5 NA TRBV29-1 TGCAGCGTTGTATCGGGGTTCAGCAATCAGCCCCAGCATTTT CSVVSGFSNQPQHF
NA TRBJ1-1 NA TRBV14 TGTGCCAGCAGCCAAGATAATTGGCAGGTAACGAACACTGAAGCTTTCTTT CASSQDNWQVTNTEAFF
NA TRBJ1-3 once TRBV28 TGTGCCAGCAGTTTAGCAGGGAAAGGAAACACCATATATTTT CASSLAGKGNTIYF
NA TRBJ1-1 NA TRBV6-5 TGTGCCGTCCACAGACGGACTGAAGCTTTCTTT CAVHRRTEAFF
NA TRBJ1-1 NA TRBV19 TGTGCCAGAGGAGGGCGTGCTGAAGCTTTCTTT CARGGRAEAFF
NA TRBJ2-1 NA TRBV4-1 TGCGCCAGCAGCCAAAGGACAGACTACAATGAGCAGTTCTTC CASSQRTDYNEQFF
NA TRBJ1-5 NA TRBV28 TGTGCCAGCAGGTGGGGGGGAGAACAGCCCCAGCATTTT CASRWGGEQPQHF
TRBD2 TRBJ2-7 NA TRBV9 TGTGCCAGCAGCGCCGGGAGGGCTGCCGAGCAGTACTTC CASSAGRAAEQYF
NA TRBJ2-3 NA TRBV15 TGTGCCACCAGCAGAGATTTTAATACGCAGTATTTT CATSRDFNTQYF
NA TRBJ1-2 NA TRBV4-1 TGCGCCAGCAGCCAAGATCCTTCAGGGCTTGGCTACACCTTC CASSQDPSGLGYTF
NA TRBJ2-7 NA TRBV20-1 TGCAGTGTCGATGAAGAGGTCGAGCAGTACTTC CSVDEEVEQYF
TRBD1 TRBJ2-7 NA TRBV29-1 TGCAGCGTTGAAGTGGGGACAGGGTCCTACGAGCAGTACTTC CSVEVGTGSYEQYF
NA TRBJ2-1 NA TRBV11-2 TGTGCCAGCAGCTTTTTGACACAGAAATACAATGAGCAGTTCTTC CASSFLTQKYNEQFF
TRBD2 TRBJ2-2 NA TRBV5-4 TGTGCCAGCAGCTTCCGGGCTAGCGGGAGCCTAGACGGGGAGCTGTTTTTT CASSFRASGSLDGELFF
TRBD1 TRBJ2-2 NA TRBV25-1 TGTGCCAGCAGTGGGGCAGGGGGAGTAACCGGGGAGCTGTTTTTT CASSGAGGVTGELFF
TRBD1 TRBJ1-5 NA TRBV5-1 TGCGCCAGCAGCATAGGGACAGCAATTAATCAGCCCCAGCATTTT CASSIGTAINQPQHF
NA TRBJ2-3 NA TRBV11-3 TGTGCCAGCAGCTTTGGCGGGTGGGGGCAACTCACAGATACGCAGTATTTT CASSFGGWGQLTDTQYF
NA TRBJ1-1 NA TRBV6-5 TGTGCCAGCACTCGGTTACAGGGAGATACTGAAGCTTTCTTT CASTRLQGDTEAFF
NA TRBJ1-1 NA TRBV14 TGTGCCAGCAGCCAAGTCGGACAGCTTGAAGCTTTCTTT CASSQVGQLEAFF
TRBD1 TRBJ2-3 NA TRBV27 TGTGCCAGCAGTTTATCGCAGGGGGCGGATACGCAGTATTTT CASSLSQGADTQYF
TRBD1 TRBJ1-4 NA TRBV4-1 TGCGCCAGCAGCCCCCGACAGGGTGCCAATGAAAAACTGTTTTTT CASSPRQGANEKLFF
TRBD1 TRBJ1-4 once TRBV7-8 TGTGCCAGCAGCTTAGGGGGACAGCTGAAAATACTGTTTTTT CASSLGGQLKILFF
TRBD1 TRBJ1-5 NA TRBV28 TGTGCCAGCGAGACAGGGGGAAATCAGCCCCAGCATTTT CASETGGNQPQHF